The next 30 T cell receptor beta chains were all read from a single sample in a study of shared clonotypes between healthy human individuals. Here immunoSEQ multiplex PCR was the method, and the copy in TCRdb shows in-frame clones only, minus some. The data contain about 2 million clones, 85% to 95% of them singletons. The sequencing input was naive CD4+ T cells sorted from blood. The subset is: CD45RA+ positively selected. Receptors were obtained from a man aged 18 to 35 in good health.

This chain joins TRBV2 and TRBJ1-2, with D unresolved. Germline-derived CDR1 and CDR2 are SNHLY and FYNNEI. The V gene lost 5 bases and the J gene lost 4 bases, with 14 bases spanning the gap. This CDR3 spans 14 amino acids. CDR3 nucleotides: TGTGCCAGCAGTACGAATGAGGGTGGCTATGGCTACACCTTC. Protein: CASSTNEGGYGYTF.

The chain employs TRBV5-1 and TRBJ2-7; TRBD2 is a possible D gene (6 bases). Germline assignment: CDR1 SGHRS and CDR2 YFSETQ. V lost 4 bases and J 1 base, leaving 15 bases between the germline ends. CDR3 length equals 15 residues. In nucleotides, the CDR3 is TGCGCCAGCAGCATCTCCGGGACTCCTTCCTACGAGCAGTACTTC. As protein: CASSISGTPSYEQYF.

The chain joins TRBV6-1 to TRBJ2-4; the D gene is possibly TRBD2 (6 bases). This CDR3 contains 13 residues. Germline V lookup: CDR1 MNHNS, CDR2 SASEGT. Trimming stripped 5 bases from V and 6 bases from J, with 11 bases between. CDR3 in amino acids: CASSLWDSNIQYF. DNA for the CDR3: TGTGCCAGCAGTCTTTGGGACTCAAACATTCAGTACTTC.

This chain links TRBV5-1 with TRBJ2-7, with unresolved D. The CDR3 sequence is 16 residues long. Germline assignment: CDR1 SGHRS and CDR2 YFSETQ. V lost 0 bases to trimming and J lost 0 bases, with 13 bases between them. For the CDR3, the DNA is TGCGCCAGCAGCTTGGATTTTAGCACCAGCTCCTACGAGCAGTACTTC. This codes for CASSLDFSTSSYEQYF.

The genes are TRBV7-9 and TRBJ2-5, with 12 bases matching TRBD2. Germline CDR1 reads SEHNR; CDR2 reads FQNEAQ (reference sequence). The CDR3 contains 17 residues. V gave up 1 base and J gave up 5 bases; unmatched junction bases: 8. CDR3 DNA sequence: TGTGCCAGCAGCTTAGGGGCGACTAGCGGGGGTCGGGAGACCCAGTACTTC. This encodes CASSLGATSGGRETQYF. The entire variable domain, with the rest obtained from reference TRBV7-9 and TRBJ2-5, is as follows: DTGVSQNPRHKITKRGQNVTFRCDPISEHNRLYWYRQTLGQGPEFLTYFQNEAQLEKSRLLSDRFSAERPKGSFSTLEIQRTEQGDSAMYLCASSLGATSGGRETQYFGPGTRLLVL.

The V and J genes are TRBV7-3 and TRBJ2-1; D may be TRBD1 (6 bases). Germline assignment: CDR1 SGHTA and CDR2 FQGTGA. The CDR3 has 15 amino acids. V lost 5 bases to trimming and J lost 0 bases, with 11 bases between them. Here the CDR3 reads CASSKGQSSYNEQFF. The CDR3 DNA follows: TGTGCCAGCAGCAAGGGACAAAGCTCCTACAATGAGCAGTTCTTC.

This clone was counted only a few times. V is TRBV19 and J is TRBJ1-2, with D tentatively TRBD1 (6 bases). This CDR3 has 14 amino acids. The V end lost 6 bases, the J end lost 3 bases, and 14 bases lay between the germline ends. From germline, CDR1 is LNHDA and CDR2 SQIVND (reference sequence). The CDR3 sequence is CASSTGSVHYGYTF. CDR3 DNA sequence: TGTGCCAGTAGCACAGGGTCCGTCCACTATGGCTACACCTTC.

As concerns this clone: This CDR3 is also generated by other DNA sequences in the sample. The V call is TRBV7-2, the J call TRBJ2-3; D unclear. CDR1 and CDR2 from the germline V gene are SGHTA and FQGNSA. The CDR3 loop spans 12 amino acids. Trimming stripped 2 bases from V and 3 bases from J, with 3 bases between. DNA of the CDR3: TGTGCCAGCAGCTTACCGACAGATACGCAGTATTTT. Its translation: CASSLPTDTQYF.

As DNA, the CDR3 is TGTGCCAGCAGCCTGTCCTGGTCAGACTCGGATCAGCCCCAGCATTTT. It translates to CASSLSWSDSDQPQHF. The gene calls are TRBV5-4 and TRBJ1-5; no firm D call. Germline CDR1 SGHNT, CDR2 YYREEE (reference sequence). Trimming shortened V by 4 bases and J by 5 bases, and 19 bases separated the two germline ends. The CDR3 totals 16 residues.

The V call is TRBV19, the J call TRBJ1-3, with D possibly being TRBD1 (6 bases). Germline V CDR1 and CDR2: LNHDA, SQIVND (reference sequence). The CDR3 has 18 amino acids. V was shortened by 2 bases and J by 8 bases, with 25 bases between the two germline ends. CDR3 amino acids: CASSIPGQDAGVGHTIYF. The CDR3 DNA reads as TGTGCCAGTAGTATACCCGGCCAAGATGCAGGGGTCGGACACACCATATATTTT.

Points on this clone: A much bigger clone sits one base away, suggesting this may be a read error. This rearrangement joins TRBV30 to TRBJ1-2; 9 positions match TRBD1. The V and J ends lost 7 bases and 7 bases, in that order; junction bases with no gene match: 19. The CDR3 spans 16 residues. CDR1 is GTSNPN and CDR2 is SVGIG in the germline V gene (reference sequence). The CDR3 loop is CAFTLLGGQGSSGYTF. CDR3 DNA sequence: TGTGCCTTCACGCTTCTAGGGGGACAGGGTTCTTCTGGCTACACCTTC.

The chain carries TRBV14 and TRBJ2-3; 10 nucleotides agree with TRBD2. Germline CDR1 reads SGHDN; CDR2 reads FVKESK. This CDR3 region has 19 residues. The J segment lost 2 bases and the V segment lost 4 bases, leaving 15 bases of the junction unmatched. CDR3 bases: TGTGCCAGCAGCCCTCCTACTACGCTAGCGGGAGCCTTCACAGATACGCAGTATTTT. This sequence encodes CASSPPTTLAGAFTDTQYF.

With regard to this clone: Other nucleotide sequences in the sample specify the same CDR3. J is TRBJ1-4 and V is TRBV11-2; D uncertain. V lost 1 base and J 8 bases, leaving 5 bases between the germline ends. Looked up from germline, CDR1 is SGHAT and CDR2 is FQNNGV. This CDR3 has 12 residues. CDR3 in amino acids: CASSLGGEKLFF. The CDR3 nucleotides are TGTGCCAGCAGCTTAGGGGGAGAAAAACTGTTTTTT.

The chain recombines TRBV19 with TRBJ1-2; D ambiguous. Trimming removed 3 bases at V and 7 bases at J, with 9 bases between. The V gene's germline CDR1 is LNHDA and CDR2 SQIVND (reference sequence). The CDR3 length is 12 residues. DNA of the CDR3: TGTGCCAGTAGTATCCCCAACGGTGGCTACACCTTC. This sequence encodes CASSIPNGGYTF. Complete variable domain (other parts from reference TRBV19 and TRBJ1-2): DGGITQSPKYLFRKEGQNVTLSCEQNLNHDAMYWYRQDPGQGLRLIYYSQIVNDFQKGDIAEGYSVSREKKESFPLTVTSAQKNPTAFYLCASSIPNGGYTFGSGTRLTVV.

The chain joins TRBV30 to TRBJ2-7; 11 bases match TRBD1. Germline V lookup: CDR1 GTSNPN, CDR2 SVGIG (reference sequence). Losses at the gene ends were 6 bases for V and 9 bases for J; bases not matched to a gene: 7. The CDR3 is 12 residues long. CDR3 loop: CACGQGAPGQYF. CDR3 DNA: TGTGCCTGTGGACAGGGGGCGCCCGGGCAGTACTTC.

The rearrangement links TRBV27 to TRBJ2-7, with 9 bases aligning to TRBD1. In germline, CDR1 is MNHEY, CDR2 SMNVEV (reference sequence). The CDR3 loop spans 15 amino acids. V lost 5 bases to trimming and J lost 4 bases; unmatched junction nucleotides: 9. This CDR3 is CASSTATGGGYEQYF. DNA of the CDR3: TGTGCCAGCAGTACGGCTACAGGGGGCGGGTACGAGCAGTACTTC.

The chain has TRBV6-6 and TRBJ2-7; the D is unclear. Germline V gene sequence: CDR1 MNHNY, CDR2 SVGAGI (reference sequence). The CDR3 contains 16 residues. Trimming removed 2 bases at V and 0 bases at J, with 14 bases between. CDR3 amino acids: CASSYPIDKNSYEQYF. CDR3 sequence (DNA): TGTGCCAGCAGTTACCCCATAGACAAGAACTCCTACGAGCAGTACTTC.

This chain connects TRBV4-2 to TRBJ2-2; D perhaps matches TRBD1 (5 bases). Germline CDR1 is LGHNA and CDR2 is YNFKEQ. This CDR3 spans 15 amino acids. Trimming left V 4 bases short and J 1 base short, with 10 bases between. The CDR3 DNA reads as TGTGCCAGCAGCCCGGACAACCTGAACACCGGGGAGCTGTTTTTT. Translation gives CASSPDNLNTGELFF.

The chain employs TRBV30 and TRBJ2-7; 7 nucleotides align to TRBD2. The CDR3 extends over 13 amino acids. V lost 4 bases and J lost 5; bases outside the gene matches: 8. Germline CDR1 and CDR2: GTSNPN and SVGIG (reference sequence). Written as DNA, the CDR3 is TGTGCCTGGACGCGAGGTCTAGCGGACGAGCAGTACTTC. It yields the protein CAWTRGLADEQYF. The full variable domain, in which reference TRBV30 and TRBJ2-7 provide the parts outside the CDR3, is SQTIHQWPATLVQPVGSPLSLECTVEGTSNPNLYWYRQAAGRGLQLLFYSVGIGQISSEVPQNLSASRPQDRQFILSSKKLLLSDSGFYLCAWTRGLADEQYFGPGTRLTVT.

The chain has TRBV5-1 and TRBJ2-3; unclear D gene. There are 13 residues in the CDR3. The germline CDR1 and CDR2 sequences are SGHRS and YFSETQ. Trimming shortened V by 1 base and J by 2 bases, and 5 bases separated the two germline ends. This chain's CDR3 is CASSLPDTDTQYF. The CDR3 region has the DNA TGCGCCAGCAGCTTGCCCGACACAGATACGCAGTATTTT. Based on the CDR3 plus reference TRBV5-1 and TRBJ2-3, the full variable domain is KAGVTQTPRYLIKTRGQQVTLSCSPISGHRSVSWYQQTPGQGLQFLFEYFSETQRNKGNFPGRFSGRQFSNSRSEMNVSTLELGDSALYLCASSLPDTDTQYFGPGTRLTVL.

The V and J genes are TRBV6-6 and TRBJ1-5, with D unresolved. The germline V gene has CDR1 MNHNY and CDR2 SVGAGI (reference sequence). V was shortened by 6 bases and J by 2 bases, with 8 bases between the two germline ends. The CDR3 covers 13 residues. CDR3 residues: CASRPDGNQPQHF. CDR3 coding DNA: TGTGCCAGCAGGCCGGACGGCAATCAGCCCCAGCATTTT.

V and J are TRBV2 and TRBJ1-6; a possible D gene is TRBD1 (6 bases). Trimming pared 6 bases from V and 0 bases from J, leaving 12 bases between. The germline V gene has CDR1 SNHLY and CDR2 FYNNEI. CDR3 length equals 16 residues. The CDR3 sequence: CASSGQPSSYNSPLHF. In DNA form, the CDR3 reads TGTGCCAGCAGCGGACAGCCGAGCTCCTATAATTCACCCCTCCACTTT.

The V gene is TRBV5-5, the J gene TRBJ2-5; 9 bases line up with TRBD2. The CDR3 has 14 amino acids. V shed 5 bases and J 5 bases; nucleotides not matched to a gene: 7. Germline CDR1 is SGHKS and CDR2 is YYEKEE (reference sequence). The CDR3 nucleotides read TGTGCCAGCAGGTCAGCGGGAGGAGGGGAGACCCAGTACTTC. It specifies CASRSAGGGETQYF.

CDR3 residues: CASSVSRDTQYF. The CDR3 DNA reads TGTGCCAGCAGTGTGAGCCGCGATACGCAGTATTTT. The J gene is TRBJ2-3, the V gene TRBV2; D is undetermined. Trimming left V 4 bases short and J 6 bases short, with 8 bases between. The length of the CDR3 is 12 residues. The germline CDR1 and CDR2 sequences are SNHLY and FYNNEI.

The chain recombines TRBV18 with TRBJ1-5, with D perhaps TRBD1 (6 bases). The CDR3 extends over 17 amino acids. V was trimmed by 2 bases and J by 6 bases, leaving 20 bases between them. CDR1 and CDR2 (germline): KGHSH, LQKENI. The DNA for the CDR3 is TGTGCCAGCTCACCATTCGGGGCTGCAGGGGAGGGTCAGCCCCAGCATTTT. This translates into CASSPFGAAGEGQPQHF.

CDR3 loop: CSFSRWGEQYF. The DNA for the CDR3 is TGCAGCTTCTCTCGGTGGGGGGAGCAGTACTTC. The chain employs TRBV29-1 and TRBJ2-7; D assignment may be TRBD1 or TRBD2 (5 bases each). The germline V and J ends were trimmed by 8 bases and 7 bases, with 15 bases remaining between them. The CDR3 covers 11 residues. Germline V lookup: CDR1 SQVTM, CDR2 ANQGSEA.

The rearrangement uses TRBV2 and TRBJ1-6; unclear D gene. Between the trimmed V and J ends, which lost 3 bases and 0 bases, there was a span of 6 bases. Germline V lookup: CDR1 SNHLY, CDR2 FYNNEI. This CDR3 is 15 amino acids long. The CDR3 bases are TGTGCCAGCAGTGACGAAAGCTCCTATAATTCACCCCTCCACTTT. Protein: CASSDESSYNSPLHF.

The rearrangement uses TRBV18 and TRBJ1-6; 8 bases agree with TRBD1. The CDR3 sequence is 15 residues long. Germline-derived CDR1 and CDR2 are KGHSH and LQKENI. The J segment lost 7 bases and the V segment lost 3 bases, leaving 5 bases of the junction unmatched. The CDR3 bases are TGTGCCAGCTCACCCGAGAGACAGGGGAATTCACCCCTCCACTTT. It is translated as CASSPERQGNSPLHF.

The V gene is TRBV6-6, the J gene TRBJ2-5, with D perhaps TRBD1 (6 bases). Trimming left V 2 bases short and J 1 base short, with 8 bases between. Germline V lookup: CDR1 MNHNY, CDR2 SVGAGI (reference sequence). The CDR3 totals 14 residues. The CDR3 loop is CASSYGQTQETQYF. The CDR3 coding sequence is TGTGCCAGCAGTTACGGACAGACCCAAGAGACCCAGTACTTC.

As for this clone: At one end the junction does not follow the germline gene, possibly because of a read error. This chain joins TRBV11-2 and TRBJ2-3; D call uncertain. CDR3 length: 12 amino acids. CDR1 and CDR2 from the germline V gene are SGHAT and FQNNGV. CDR3: CASSVSLTTPSF. Written as DNA, the CDR3 is TGTGCCAGCAGCGTCTCCCTCACGACTCCTTCCTTT.